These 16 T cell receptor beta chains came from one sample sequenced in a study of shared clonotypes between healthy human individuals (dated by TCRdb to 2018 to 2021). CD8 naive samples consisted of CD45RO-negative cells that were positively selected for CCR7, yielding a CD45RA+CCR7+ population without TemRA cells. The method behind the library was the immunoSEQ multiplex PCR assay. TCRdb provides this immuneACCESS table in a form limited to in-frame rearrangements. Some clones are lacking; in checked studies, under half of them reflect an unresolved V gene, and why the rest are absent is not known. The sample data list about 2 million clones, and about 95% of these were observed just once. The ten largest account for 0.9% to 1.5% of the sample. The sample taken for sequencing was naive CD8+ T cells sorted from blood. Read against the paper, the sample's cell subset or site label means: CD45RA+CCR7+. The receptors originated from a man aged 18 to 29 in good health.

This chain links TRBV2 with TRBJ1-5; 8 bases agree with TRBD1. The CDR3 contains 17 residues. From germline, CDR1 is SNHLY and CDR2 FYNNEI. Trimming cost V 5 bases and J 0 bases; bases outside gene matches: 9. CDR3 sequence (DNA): TGTGCCAGCAGTAAAGGACAGGGATATGATAGCAATCAGCCCCAGCATTTT. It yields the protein CASSKGQGYDSNQPQHF.

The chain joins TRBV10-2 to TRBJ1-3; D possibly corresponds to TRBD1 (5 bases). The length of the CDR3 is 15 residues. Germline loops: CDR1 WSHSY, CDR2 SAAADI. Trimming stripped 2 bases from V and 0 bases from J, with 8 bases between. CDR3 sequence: CASSENQGSGNTIYF. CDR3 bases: TGCGCCAGCAGTGAGAACCAGGGCTCTGGAAACACCATATATTTT.

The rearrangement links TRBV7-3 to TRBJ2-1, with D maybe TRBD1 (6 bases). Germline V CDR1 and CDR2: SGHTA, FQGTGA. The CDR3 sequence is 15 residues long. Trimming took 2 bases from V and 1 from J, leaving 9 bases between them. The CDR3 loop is CASSLGQGSYNEQFF. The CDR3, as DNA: TGTGCCAGCAGCTTAGGCCAGGGGTCCTACAATGAGCAGTTCTTC.

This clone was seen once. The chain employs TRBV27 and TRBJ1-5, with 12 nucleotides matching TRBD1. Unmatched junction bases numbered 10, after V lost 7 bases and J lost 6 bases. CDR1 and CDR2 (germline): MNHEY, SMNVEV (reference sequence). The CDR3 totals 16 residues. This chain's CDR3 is CASKLGGTGGFQPQHF. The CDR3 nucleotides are TGTGCCAGCAAGTTAGGTGGGACAGGGGGCTTTCAGCCCCAGCATTTT.

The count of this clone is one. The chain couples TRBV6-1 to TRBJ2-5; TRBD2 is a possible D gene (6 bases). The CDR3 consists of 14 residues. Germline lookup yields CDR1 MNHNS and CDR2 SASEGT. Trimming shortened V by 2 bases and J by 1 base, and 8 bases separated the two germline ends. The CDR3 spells CASSEWGGQETQYF. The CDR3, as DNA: TGTGCCAGCAGTGAATGGGGAGGCCAAGAGACCCAGTACTTC.

CDR3 in amino acids: CASSQAGLTEAFF. The CDR3 coding sequence is TGTGCCAGCAGCCAAGCTGGGCTCACTGAAGCTTTCTTT. The gene calls are TRBV4-2 and TRBJ1-1; D gene unclear. Trimming stripped 1 base from V and 4 bases from J, with 7 bases between. Germline-derived CDR1 and CDR2 are LGHNA and YNFKEQ. CDR3 length: 13 residues.

CDR3 sequence: CASSLGLAGTDEQYF. Here the CDR3 DNA reads TGTGCCAGCAGTCTCGGACTAGCGGGAACGGACGAGCAGTACTTC. The V gene is TRBV27, the J gene TRBJ2-7; 12 bases are shared with TRBD2. V dropped 5 bases and J dropped 5; count of bases not matched to a gene: 7. CDR1 is MNHEY and CDR2 is SMNVEV in the germline V gene (reference sequence). This CDR3 spans 15 amino acids.

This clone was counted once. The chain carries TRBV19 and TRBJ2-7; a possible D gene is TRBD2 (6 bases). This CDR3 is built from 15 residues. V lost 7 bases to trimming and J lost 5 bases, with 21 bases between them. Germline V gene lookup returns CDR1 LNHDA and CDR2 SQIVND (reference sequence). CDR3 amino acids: CASTPIGGTINEQYF. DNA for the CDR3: TGTGCCAGTACCCCAATCGGCGGGACCATCAACGAGCAGTACTTC.

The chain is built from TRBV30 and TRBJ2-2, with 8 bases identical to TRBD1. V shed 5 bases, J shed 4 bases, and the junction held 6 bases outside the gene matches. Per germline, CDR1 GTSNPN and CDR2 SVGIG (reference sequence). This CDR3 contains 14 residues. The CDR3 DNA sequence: TGTGCCTGGGACAGGACAGGGCCCACCGGGGAGCTGTTTTTT. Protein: CAWDRTGPTGELFF.

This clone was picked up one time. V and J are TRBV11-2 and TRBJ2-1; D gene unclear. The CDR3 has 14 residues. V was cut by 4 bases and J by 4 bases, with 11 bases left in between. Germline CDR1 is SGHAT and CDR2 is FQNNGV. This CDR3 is CASSSPAAYNEQFF. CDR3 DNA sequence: TGTGCCAGCAGCTCCCCAGCAGCATACAATGAGCAGTTCTTC.

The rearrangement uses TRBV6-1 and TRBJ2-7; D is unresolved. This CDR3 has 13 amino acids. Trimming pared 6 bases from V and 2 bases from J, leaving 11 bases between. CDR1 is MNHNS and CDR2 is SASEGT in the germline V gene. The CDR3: CASRASGAYEQYF. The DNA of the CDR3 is TGTGCCAGCAGGGCAAGTGGGGCCTACGAGCAGTACTTC.

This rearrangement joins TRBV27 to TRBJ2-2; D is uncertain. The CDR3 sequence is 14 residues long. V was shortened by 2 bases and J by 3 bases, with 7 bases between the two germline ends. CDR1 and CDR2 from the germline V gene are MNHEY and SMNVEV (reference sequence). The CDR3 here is CASSLGQHTGELFF. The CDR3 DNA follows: TGTGCCAGCAGTTTAGGGCAGCACACCGGGGAGCTGTTTTTT.

CDR3 DNA sequence: TGTGCCAGCAGCCCGCTAGAAGATGCCGTGGTTGAACACGAGCAGTACTTC. This translates into CASSPLEDAVVEHEQYF. The V and J genes are TRBV9 and TRBJ2-7, with D uncertain. The ends were cut back, 4 bases at V and 5 bases at J, with 25 bases in the middle. The CDR3 has 17 amino acids. Germline V gene data show CDR1 as SGDLS and CDR2 as YYNGEE. Full variable domain (missing parts from reference TRBV9 and TRBJ2-7): DSGVTQTPKHLITATGQRVTLRCSPRSGDLSVYWYQQSLDQGLQFLIQYYNGEERAKGNILERFSAQQFPDLHSELNLSSLELGDSALYFCASSPLEDAVVEHEQYFGPGTRLTVT.

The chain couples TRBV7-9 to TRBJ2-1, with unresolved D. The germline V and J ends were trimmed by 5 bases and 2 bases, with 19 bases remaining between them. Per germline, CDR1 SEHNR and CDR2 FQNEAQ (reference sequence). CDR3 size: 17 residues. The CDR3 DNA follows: TGTGCCAGCAGCCTTCTAGGATTCGACAAGACCTACAATGAGCAGTTCTTC. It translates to CASSLLGFDKTYNEQFF.

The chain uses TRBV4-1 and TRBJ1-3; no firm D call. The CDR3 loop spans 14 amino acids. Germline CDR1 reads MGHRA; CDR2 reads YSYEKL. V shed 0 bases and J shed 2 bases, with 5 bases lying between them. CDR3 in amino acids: CASSQDWPGNTIYF. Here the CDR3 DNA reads TGCGCCAGCAGCCAAGATTGGCCTGGAAACACCATATATTTT.

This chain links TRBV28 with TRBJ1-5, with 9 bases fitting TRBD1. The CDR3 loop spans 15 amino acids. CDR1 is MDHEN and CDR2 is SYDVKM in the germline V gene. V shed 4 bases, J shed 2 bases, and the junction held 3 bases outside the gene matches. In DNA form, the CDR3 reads TGTGCCAGCAGTTCCCGGGACAGGGGCAATCAGCCCCAGCATTTT. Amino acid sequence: CASSSRDRGNQPQHF. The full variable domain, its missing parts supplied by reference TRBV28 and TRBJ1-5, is DVKVTQSSRYLVKRTGEKVFLECVQDMDHENMFWYRQDPGLGLRLIYFSYDVKMKEKGDIPEGYSVSREKKERFSLILESASTNQTSMYLCASSSRDRGNQPQHFGDGTRLSIL.